Below are 13 T cell receptor beta chains sequenced from a single sample in a study of T cell repertoires in cytomegalovirus infection. In TCRdb, the reads were re-called with MiXCR into one record per CDR3 protein. The sample has 630,000 or so distinct CDR3 sequences, approximately 24% seen once. The specimen sequenced was CD8+ T cells from PBMCs. The receptors derive from a human donor in good health (CMV status not recorded). Some clones in this sample may be carry-over from other donors' samples.

The V call is TRBV5-1, the J call TRBJ2-1; weak D call: TRBD1 (5 bases). Germline V gene data show CDR1 as SGHRS and CDR2 as YFSETQ. V shed 6 bases and J shed 2 bases, with 18 bases lying between them. The CDR3 is made up of 16 amino acids. The CDR3 DNA reads as TGCGCCAGCACCCAGACAGTCTCGTCACCCTACAATGAGCAGTTCTTC. Encoded protein: CASTQTVSSPYNEQFF.

This sequence joins TRBV5-1 and TRBJ2-7, with 9 bases fitting TRBD1. CDR1 is SGHRS and CDR2 is YFSETQ in the germline V gene. CDR3 length: 16 residues. V was pared by 0 bases and J by 0 bases, with 4 bases of the junction left unmatched. The CDR3 loop is CASSLATGGSSYEQYF. CDR3 sequence (DNA): TGCGCCAGCAGCTTGGCGACAGGGGGTAGCTCCTACGAGCAGTACTTC.

This clonotype came up a few times. The gene calls are TRBV6-2 or TRBV6-3 and TRBJ2-1, with no clear D. The CDR3 has 15 residues. CDR1 is MNHEY, CDR2 SVGEGT, per germline. V dropped 0 bases and J dropped 10 bases, with 16 bases sitting between them. The CDR3 region is CASSYSVAKYGEQFF. CDR3 DNA: TGTGCCAGCAGTTACTCGGTGGCGAAATACGGCGAGCAGTTCTTC.

The chain links TRBV15 to TRBJ2-4; TRBD1 aligns across 8 bases. CDR3 length: 15 residues. With V trimmed by 0 bases and J by 8 bases, 6 bases remained unmatched. Looked up from germline, CDR1 is LNHNV and CDR2 is YYDKDF (reference sequence). CDR3 sequence reads: CATSREIGQGDIQYF. CDR3 nucleotides: TGTGCCACCAGCAGAGAGATAGGACAGGGAGACATTCAGTACTTC.

The rearrangement uses TRBV2 and TRBJ2-1, with unresolved D. The CDR3 contains 12 residues. In germline, CDR1 is SNHLY, CDR2 FYNNEI. The V and J ends lost 6 bases and 9 bases respectively, with 12 bases between them. The CDR3 here is CASSGRSAEQFF. The DNA of the CDR3 is TGTGCCAGCAGCGGACGGAGTGCTGAGCAGTTCTTC.

This clonotype was counted many times. The junction departs from the called germline gene at one end, perhaps through a read error. This chain joins TRBV12-3 or TRBV12-4 and TRBJ1-5; TRBD1 might be the D (6 bases). The CDR3 is 15 residues long. The CDR3 sequence is CASSLGGGYNQPQHF. The CDR3 DNA sequence: TGTGCCAGCAGCTTAGGAGGGGGTTACAATCAGCCCCAGCATTTT.

This clonotype was detected ten times or more. V usage is TRBV28 and J usage is TRBJ1-5, with D unresolved. The germline V gene encodes CDR1 MDHEN and CDR2 SYDVKM. The CDR3 has 15 amino acids. The V and J ends lost 3 bases and 2 bases respectively, with 11 bases between them. The CDR3 DNA reads TGTGCCAGCAGTTTCTTTAGGGAAGGCAATCAGCCCCAGCATTTT. Translating it yields CASSFFREGNQPQHF.

There are a few counts of this clonotype. The genes are TRBV11-2 and TRBJ2-1; weak D call: TRBD2 (6 bases). Trimming pared 7 bases from V and 5 bases from J, leaving 27 bases between. There are 18 residues in the CDR3. The V gene's germline CDR1 is SGHAT and CDR2 FQNNGV. The CDR3 protein is CASTRAVKVAALDNEQFF. As DNA, the CDR3 is TGTGCCAGCACCAGGGCGGTTAAAGTAGCGGCCTTAGACAATGAGCAGTTCTTC.

This clonotype was seen many times. The V gene is TRBV7-6, the J gene TRBJ2-7; a weak D match, TRBD2 (6 bases). V was trimmed by 5 bases and J by 3 bases, leaving 23 bases between them. The CDR3 runs 17 residues. From germline, CDR1 is SGHVS and CDR2 FNYEAQ. As DNA, the CDR3 is TGTGCCAGCAGCGCCATAGTACCGGACTATTTGGGCTACGAGCAGTACTTC. As protein: CASSAIVPDYLGYEQYF.

The V and J genes are TRBV2 and TRBJ1-1; 7 nucleotides agree with TRBD1. V lost 6 bases, J lost 4 bases, and 5 bases stayed unmatched. The CDR3 covers 13 residues. Germline V gives CDR1 SNHLY, CDR2 FYNNEI. The CDR3, as DNA: TGTGCCAGCAGCGGGGGACAGTTCACTGAAGCTTTCTTT. This encodes CASSGGQFTEAFF.

Only a few counts were recorded for this clonotype. The chain carries TRBV29-1 and TRBJ2-1; tentative D call: TRBD2 (5 bases). Germline CDR1 and CDR2: SQVTM and ANQGSEA. Trimming took 1 base from V and 1 from J, leaving 8 bases between them. The CDR3 contains 14 residues. The CDR3 DNA follows: TGCAGCGTTGAAGGAGGGAAGTCCTACAATGAGCAGTTCTTC. Its protein is CSVEGGKSYNEQFF.

This chain uses TRBV5-1 with TRBJ2-7; 7 bases line up with TRBD2. CDR1 is SGHRS and CDR2 is YFSETQ in the germline V gene. The CDR3 consists of 14 residues. V gave up 1 base and J gave up 1 base; unmatched junction bases: 2. The DNA of the CDR3 is TGCGCCAGCAGCTTGAGCGGGGCTTCCTACGAGCAGTACTTC. The encoded protein is CASSLSGASYEQYF.

This clonotype was recorded a few times. V gene TRBV6-5 combines with J gene TRBJ2-5; TRBD2 matches 14 bases. Germline CDR1 and CDR2: MNHEY and SVGAGI. V lost 6 bases to trimming and J lost 5 bases; unmatched junction nucleotides: 8. This CDR3 has 16 amino acids. The CDR3 sequence: CASRSSTSGGGETQYF. The CDR3 bases are TGTGCCAGCAGGTCCTCGACTAGCGGGGGGGGTGAGACCCAGTACTTC.